These 14 T cell receptor beta chains originate from one sample sequenced in a study of beta chain features in type 1 diabetes. The study reverse transcribed the entire isolated RNA, so it sequenced expressed TCRB transcripts. This table comes from immunoSEQ multiplex PCR, and its TCRdb copy is limited to in-frame clones, with some not included. The sample contains roughly 230,000 clones, 9.6% of which appear only once. The sequenced material came from naive CD4+ T cells from blood. All receptors come from a young woman in good health.

This clone occurred many times. This chain uses TRBV10-3 with TRBJ2-1; TRBD2 is a possible D gene (7 bases). The CDR3 sequence is 14 residues long. V was clipped by 8 bases and J by 7 bases, with 18 bases between them. CDR1 ENHRY and CDR2 SYGVKD come from the germline V gene. The DNA for the CDR3 is TGTGCCATCGGCTCAGCGGGACAACCAAATGAGCAGTTCTTC. This sequence encodes CAIGSAGQPNEQFF.

The chain couples TRBV7-9 to TRBJ1-4; TRBD1 matches at 8 bases. This CDR3 has 15 amino acids. The germline CDR1 and CDR2 sequences are SEHNR and FQNEAQ (reference sequence). After removal of 3 bases from V and 6 bases from J, the junction contained 6 bases not matched to a gene. CDR3 sequence: CASSLTGVSHEKLFF. The CDR3 region has the DNA TGTGCCAGCAGCTTGACAGGGGTATCGCATGAAAAACTGTTTTTT. Complete variable domain (other parts from reference TRBV7-9 and TRBJ1-4): DTGVSQNPRHKITKRGQNVTFRCDPISEHNRLYWYRQTLGQGPEFLTYFQNEAQLEKSRLLSDRFSAERPKGSFSTLEIQRTEQGDSAMYLCASSLTGVSHEKLFFGSGTQLSVL.

This sequence joins TRBV7-9 and TRBJ2-5, with D unclear. V lost 1 base and J lost 4, with 13 bases in between. The CDR3 runs 15 residues. Looked up from germline, CDR1 is SEHNR and CDR2 is FQNEAQ (reference sequence). CDR3 in amino acids: CASSLGSGSRETQYF. The DNA for the CDR3 is TGTGCCAGCAGCTTAGGTTCCGGGTCAAGAGAGACCCAGTACTTC.

This clone was counted between two and nine times. The V and J genes are TRBV11-2 and TRBJ1-5; D call uncertain. Per the germline V gene, CDR1 is SGHAT and CDR2 is FQNNGV. V gave up 5 bases and J gave up 0 bases, with 8 bases separating them. The CDR3 extends over 14 amino acids. The DNA for the CDR3 is TGTGCCAGCAGCCCAGTTTCTAGCAATCAGCCCCAGCATTTT. It encodes CASSPVSSNQPQHF.

The V and J genes are TRBV5-1 and TRBJ2-5; 7 bases match TRBD1. Looked up from germline, CDR1 is SGHRS and CDR2 is YFSETQ. Trimming cost V 4 bases and J 2 bases; bases outside gene matches: 2. This CDR3 is built from 13 residues. CDR3 bases: TGCGCCAGCAGCACACAGGGGCAAGAGACCCAGTACTTC. This sequence encodes CASSTQGQETQYF.

This chain links TRBV5-1 with TRBJ2-1, with TRBD1 matching 7 bases. Germline assignment: CDR1 SGHRS and CDR2 YFSETQ. V dropped 3 bases and J dropped 2; count of bases not matched to a gene: 17. The length of the CDR3 is 19 residues. For the CDR3, the DNA is TGCGCCAGCAGCTCCCTGGTTCTGAAACGGACAGGTGCCTACAATGAGCAGTTCTTC. The encoded protein is CASSSLVLKRTGAYNEQFF.

The V and J genes are TRBV5-4 and TRBJ2-1, with 13 bases that match TRBD2. The germline V gene encodes CDR1 SGHNT and CDR2 YYREEE (reference sequence). Losses at the gene ends were 4 bases for V and 1 base for J; bases not matched to a gene: 2. The CDR3 is made up of 16 amino acids. CDR3 DNA sequence: TGTGCCAGCAGCCGGACTAGCGGGGGATCCTACAATGAGCAGTTCTTC. Translation: CASSRTSGGSYNEQFF.

The chain has TRBV9 and TRBJ2-7, with 11 positions matching TRBD2. Germline V lookup: CDR1 SGDLS, CDR2 YYNGEE. This CDR3 has 16 amino acids. The ends lost 4 bases at V and 3 bases at J; junction bases unmatched: 9. The CDR3 sequence is CASSQSLLAGDYEQYF. The CDR3 DNA reads as TGTGCCAGCAGCCAATCCCTACTAGCGGGAGACTACGAGCAGTACTTC.

The V call is TRBV2, the J call TRBJ2-1; 13 bases are a match to TRBD2. Germline CDR1 and CDR2: SNHLY and FYNNEI. The CDR3 consists of 17 residues. V was clipped by 6 bases and J by 3 bases; unmatched bases: 8. The CDR3 loop reads CASRVRTSGSFYNEQFF. Here the CDR3 DNA reads TGTGCCAGCAGGGTTCGGACTAGCGGGAGTTTCTACAATGAGCAGTTCTTC. Looking up the rest from reference TRBV2 and TRBJ2-1 gives the full variable domain: EPEVTQTPSHQVTQMGQEVILRCVPISNHLYFYWYRQILGQKVEFLVSFYNNEISEKSEIFDDQFSVERPDGSNFTLKIRSTKLEDSAMYFCASRVRTSGSFYNEQFFGPGTRLTVL.

This clone showed up just a few times. The chain combines TRBV5-1 with TRBJ1-6; D remains ambiguous. This CDR3 is built from 13 residues. Trimming cost V 0 bases and J 7 bases, with 5 bases left between them. Germline CDR1 is SGHRS and CDR2 is YFSETQ. Here the CDR3 DNA reads TGCGCCAGCAGCTTGGCCCCAAATTCACCCCTCCACTTT. This codes for CASSLAPNSPLHF.

This chain connects TRBV2 to TRBJ2-7; TRBD2 aligns across 11 bases. This CDR3 has 14 residues. Germline assignment: CDR1 SNHLY and CDR2 FYNNEI. Trimming took 5 bases from V and 1 from J; bases not matched to a gene: 1. For the CDR3, the DNA is TGTGCCAGCAGTCGGACTAGCGGGTCCTACGAGCAGTACTTC. Residues: CASSRTSGSYEQYF.

This clone appeared a few times. The chain uses TRBV15 and TRBJ2-6; D possibly corresponds to TRBD2 (5 bases). V lost 0 bases and J 3 bases, leaving 12 bases between the germline ends. In germline, CDR1 is LNHNV, CDR2 YYDKDF (reference sequence). This CDR3 has 17 amino acids. Here the CDR3 reads CATSRDLVRVGANVLTF. CDR3 DNA sequence: TGTGCCACCAGCAGAGATCTGGTGCGGGTTGGGGCCAACGTCCTGACTTTC.

CDR3: CASTRGRGDTQYF. The CDR3 DNA follows: TGTGCCAGTACTCGCGGGAGGGGAGATACGCAGTATTTT. The chain joins TRBV19 to TRBJ2-3; 9 positions agree with TRBD2. V lost 7 bases, J lost 5 bases, and 4 bases stayed unmatched. The CDR3 is 13 amino acids. From germline, CDR1 is LNHDA and CDR2 SQIVND (reference sequence).

The rearrangement uses TRBV9 and TRBJ1-4; D unresolved. The CDR3 is 15 amino acids. Trimming pared 4 bases from V and 6 bases from J, leaving 16 bases between. Germline-derived CDR1 and CDR2 are SGDLS and YYNGEE. CDR3 region: CASSSSSSRDEKLFF. CDR3 in DNA: TGTGCCAGCAGCTCCAGTTCATCGCGGGATGAAAAACTGTTTTTT. The complete variable domain, with remaining parts taken from reference TRBV9 and TRBJ1-4, reads DSGVTQTPKHLITATGQRVTLRCSPRSGDLSVYWYQQSLDQGLQFLIQYYNGEERAKGNILERFSAQQFPDLHSELNLSSLELGDSALYFCASSSSSSRDEKLFFGSGTQLSVL.